Included here is one T cell receptor (beta chain) sequence, with context. Antigen unknown. This specimen belongs to a study of blood T cells in healthy people across ages. The CDR3 runs 17 residues. Germline V gene sequence: CDR1 SNHLY, CDR2 FYNNEI. The second PCR ran roughly 6 to 11 cycles with a sample-barcoded 5' primer and J-beta primers. Tags on each cDNA molecule came from a template-switch adaptor with 12 random nucleotides. TCRdb analysed the 5' RACE reads with MiXCR anew, one entry per CDR3 protein. The sample includes roughly 1,800,000 distinct CDR3 sequences, around half of them seen just once. Broader study findings: Investigators viewed diversity estimates from one million T cells as underestimates, the study reported.

Healthy Caucasian individuals from Russia aged about 6 to 100 were enrolled as donors. The extraction recovered at least 6 micrograms of total RNA per sample. This receptor was taken from a middle-aged woman in good health. The chain joins TRBV2 to TRBJ2-5; 12 nucleotides agree with TRBD1. The DNA end favors TRBJ2-7, so the J call may be wrong. The sequencing sample was made of blood. The CDR3 reads CASRRPGQGAHTYEQYF. The CDR3 bases are TGTGCCAGCAGGCGCCCGGGACAGGGGGCTCACACCTACGAGCAGTACTTC.